Shown below are 25 T cell receptor beta chains from a single sample sequenced in a study of control samples from healthy donors and cancer patients. The protocol was immunoSEQ multiplex PCR, while the TCRdb copy is restricted to in-frame clones and leaves out a portion. The sample shows roughly 180,000 clones, approximately 92% of them seen only once. Sequencing input: blood. The receptors derive from a woman aged 60-75 years in good health.

The V call is TRBV7-9, the J call TRBJ2-3; D gene ambiguous. This CDR3 spans 15 amino acids. The V end lost 5 bases, the J end lost 2 bases, and 14 bases lay between the germline ends. Germline CDR1 reads SEHNR; CDR2 reads FQNEAQ (reference sequence). In DNA, the CDR3 is TGTGCCAGCAGCCCCGCGTACAAGGACACAGATACGCAGTATTTT. Its translation: CASSPAYKDTDTQYF.

The V gene is TRBV6-5, the J gene TRBJ2-7; 7 bases fit TRBD1. The germline V gene encodes CDR1 MNHEY and CDR2 SVGAGI. The CDR3 covers 15 residues. V lost 0 bases, J lost 3 bases, and 5 bases stayed unmatched. The CDR3 spells CASSYSRGGDYEQYF. Written as DNA, the CDR3 is TGTGCCAGCAGTTACTCACGAGGGGGCGACTACGAGCAGTACTTC.

The chain couples TRBV7-3 to TRBJ2-3; D uncertain. This CDR3 has 15 residues. Germline CDR1 reads SGHTA; CDR2 reads FQGTGA. With 1 base removed from V and 0 bases from J, the gap between germline ends came to 8 bases. CDR3 nucleotides: TGTGCCAGCAGCTTAAGCTGGGGTAGCACAGATACGCAGTATTTT. Protein sequence: CASSLSWGSTDTQYF.

Comment on this clone: At the DNA level, this CDR3 is encoded by other sequences in the same sample as well. The CDR3 DNA is TGTGCCAGCAGCCAGAGGGAGGGGGCCGGAGGAGCTTTCTTT. Residues: CASSQREGAGGAFF. The gene calls are TRBV3-1 (or the pseudogene TRBV3-2) and TRBJ1-1; 7 positions agree with TRBD1. Germline V gives CDR1 LGHDT, CDR2 YNNKEL (reference sequence). The CDR3 runs to 14 residues. Trimming cost V 3 bases and J 10 bases; bases outside gene matches: 11.

This rearrangement joins TRBV30 to TRBJ1-2; 8 bases match TRBD1. Trimming cost V 2 bases and J 8 bases; bases outside gene matches: 7. CDR1 is GTSNPN and CDR2 is SVGIG in the germline V gene (reference sequence). The CDR3 extends over 13 amino acids. In DNA form, the CDR3 reads TGTGCCTGGAGTCTAATGACAGGGGTCGGCTACACCTTC. Encoded protein: CAWSLMTGVGYTF.

The V gene is TRBV3-1 (or the pseudogene TRBV3-2), the J gene TRBJ2-5; tentatively, D is TRBD1 (6 bases). Between the trimmed V and J ends, which lost 2 bases and 2 bases, there was a span of 12 bases. Germline assignment: CDR1 LGHDT and CDR2 YNNKEL (reference sequence). The CDR3 sequence is 15 residues long. In DNA, the CDR3 is TGTGCCAGCAGCCAAATGACAGGTCAACAAGAGACCCAGTACTTC. This encodes CASSQMTGQQETQYF.

The J gene is TRBJ1-2, the V gene TRBV4-2, with D possibly matching TRBD1 (5 bases). V was cut by 1 base and J by 2 bases, with 8 bases left in between. Germline lookup yields CDR1 LGHNA and CDR2 YNFKEQ. The CDR3 runs to 14 residues. CDR3 bases: TGTGCCAGCAGCCAAGGGGGGAAAAACTATGGCTACACCTTC. This sequence encodes CASSQGGKNYGYTF.

The chain combines TRBV24-1 with TRBJ1-6; D is unclear. There are 17 residues in the CDR3. V was trimmed by 1 base and J by 5 bases, leaving 14 bases between them. The germline gives CDR1 KGHDR, CDR2 SFDVKD. The CDR3 sequence: CATSDFSPLPDNSPLHF. The DNA for the CDR3 is TGTGCCACCAGTGATTTTTCCCCCCTACCAGATAATTCACCCCTCCACTTT.

The chain employs TRBV7-8 and TRBJ1-4, with 9 bases matching TRBD1. J was trimmed by 7 bases and V by 3 bases; bases with no gene match: 9. The CDR3 has 16 residues. Germline CDR1 is SGHVS and CDR2 is FQNEAQ. The CDR3 DNA reads TGTGCCAGCAGCTTGGGAGAACAGGGGGCTCGTGAAAAACTGTTTTTT. Its translation is CASSLGEQGAREKLFF.

This clone was found once. The chain carries TRBV9 and TRBJ2-3; no reliable D call. The CDR3 totals 17 residues. The ends were cut back, 0 bases at V and 0 bases at J, with 14 bases in the middle. CDR1 is SGDLS and CDR2 is YYNGEE in the germline V gene. In nucleotides, the CDR3 is TGTGCCAGCAGCGTAGGAGGCCGGCAAATCAGCACAGATACGCAGTATTTT. This gives the protein CASSVGGRQISTDTQYF. The whole variable domain, filled in from reference TRBV9 and TRBJ2-3, reads DSGVTQTPKHLITATGQRVTLRCSPRSGDLSVYWYQQSLDQGLQFLIQYYNGEERAKGNILERFSAQQFPDLHSELNLSSLELGDSALYFCASSVGGRQISTDTQYFGPGTRLTVL.

This chain connects TRBV6-2 or TRBV6-3 to TRBJ1-5, with D perhaps matching TRBD1 (6 bases). The CDR3 has 14 residues. Trimming removed 6 bases at V and 5 bases at J, with 14 bases between. Per germline, CDR1 MNHEY and CDR2 SVGEGT. This chain's CDR3 is CASSAGHLYQPQHF. The CDR3 nucleotides are TGTGCCAGCAGCGCGGGACACCTTTATCAGCCCCAGCATTTT.

The rearrangement joins TRBV19 to TRBJ1-5; 9 bases are a match to TRBD1. V lost 10 bases and J lost 4; bases outside the gene matches: 5. The CDR3 extends over 13 amino acids. CDR1 and CDR2 (germline): LNHDA, SQIVND (reference sequence). CDR3 residues: CATGGTGNQPQHF. Written as DNA, the CDR3 is TGTGCCACCGGGGGGACAGGGAATCAGCCCCAGCATTTT.

This clone was picked up one time. The chain is built from TRBV4-3 and TRBJ1-1; TRBD1 might be the D (6 bases). Trimming stripped 0 bases from V and 4 bases from J, with 15 bases between. The CDR3 runs 16 residues. Germline V gives CDR1 LGHNA, CDR2 YSLEER. CDR3 coding DNA: TGCGCCAGCAGCCAAGAAGTACGACGGGGGGCCACTGAAGCTTTCTTT. Encoded protein: CASSQEVRRGATEAFF.

The J gene is TRBJ1-1, the V gene TRBV6-1; 7 bases map to TRBD1. The CDR3 has 13 residues. The ends lost 3 bases at V and 11 bases at J; junction bases unmatched: 9. Germline V gives CDR1 MNHNS, CDR2 SASEGT. CDR3 DNA sequence: TGTGCCAGCAGTGACGGGCCGGGACAGCAGGCTTTCTTT. Translation: CASSDGPGQQAFF.

The gene calls are TRBV19 and TRBJ2-5; no definite D call. The V gene lost 2 bases and the J gene lost 2 bases, with 9 bases spanning the gap. The germline V gene encodes CDR1 LNHDA and CDR2 SQIVND (reference sequence). The CDR3 contains 14 residues. CDR3 DNA sequence: TGTGCCAGTAGTATATTTGGCGTACAAGAGACCCAGTACTTC. This encodes CASSIFGVQETQYF. Full variable domain (remainder filled in from reference TRBV19 and TRBJ2-5): DGGITQSPKYLFRKEGQNVTLSCEQNLNHDAMYWYRQDPGQGLRLIYYSQIVNDFQKGDIAEGYSVSREKKESFPLTVTSAQKNPTAFYLCASSIFGVQETQYFGPGTRLLVL.

This sequence joins TRBV5-6 and TRBJ1-2; 12 bases are shared with TRBD1. Germline CDR1 reads SGHDT; CDR2 reads YYEEEE. V shed 5 bases, J shed 7 bases, and the junction held 12 bases outside the gene matches. CDR3 length: 16 amino acids. For the CDR3, the DNA is TGTGCCAGCAGGTCGGCCCCGGGACAGGGGGCGTTTGGCTACACCTTC. It translates to CASRSAPGQGAFGYTF.

The chain has TRBV30 and TRBJ1-1, with D uncertain. The germline gives CDR1 GTSNPN, CDR2 SVGIG (reference sequence). The CDR3 loop spans 13 amino acids. V lost 0 bases and J lost 5, with 10 bases in between. The CDR3 is CAWSVGSETEAFF. CDR3 DNA sequence: TGTGCCTGGAGTGTCGGCAGTGAAACTGAAGCTTTCTTT.

This clone is a singleton in its sample. The rearrangement uses TRBV3-1 (or the pseudogene TRBV3-2) and TRBJ1-4; D unresolved. V was trimmed by 0 bases and J by 5 bases, leaving 10 bases between them. This CDR3 region has 15 residues. Germline V gene lookup returns CDR1 LGHDT and CDR2 YNNKEL (reference sequence). The CDR3 coding sequence is TGTGCCAGCAGCCAAGAAGGCGGGGAAAATGAAAAACTGTTTTTT. Protein: CASSQEGGENEKLFF.

This chain joins TRBV5-4 and TRBJ2-7; the match to TRBD1 covers 9 bases. Germline V gene lookup returns CDR1 SGHNT and CDR2 YYREEE (reference sequence). The CDR3 runs 16 residues. The junction had 11 bases not matched to a gene; V was cut back by 4 bases and J by 3 bases. CDR3 in amino acids: CASSRNAGTGHYEQYF. The CDR3 DNA follows: TGTGCCAGCAGCCGCAACGCTGGGACAGGGCACTACGAGCAGTACTTC.

The chain carries TRBV5-1 and TRBJ1-5, with unresolved D. This CDR3 contains 13 residues. Germline lookup yields CDR1 SGHRS and CDR2 YFSETQ. V was clipped by 2 bases and J by 7 bases, with 10 bases between them. DNA of the CDR3: TGCGCCAGCAGCTTAATGGTTGACCAGCCCCAGCATTTT. Protein sequence: CASSLMVDQPQHF.

The chain uses TRBV6-2 or TRBV6-3 and TRBJ2-7, with TRBD2 matching over 8 bases. CDR3 length: 17 amino acids. V was clipped by 0 bases and J by 0 bases; unmatched bases: 7. The germline gives CDR1 MNHEY, CDR2 SVGEGT. DNA of the CDR3: TGTGCCAGCAGTTACTCTTCCAAGCGGGGGAGCTCCTACGAGCAGTACTTC. It encodes CASSYSSKRGSSYEQYF.

This chain links TRBV10-1 with TRBJ2-5, with D unresolved. V was shortened by 2 bases and J by 1 base, with 11 bases between the two germline ends. CDR3 size: 15 residues. The V gene's germline CDR1 is WNHNN and CDR2 SYGVQD (reference sequence). The CDR3 sequence is CASSENPNLQETQYF. The CDR3 nucleotides read TGCGCCAGCAGTGAGAATCCGAACCTCCAAGAGACCCAGTACTTC.

The CDR3 sequence is CASSALAGGVDTQYF. The DNA of the CDR3 is TGTGCCAGCAGCGCACTAGCGGGGGGGGTTGATACGCAGTATTTT. The chain links TRBV7-9 to TRBJ2-3, with 13 bases matching TRBD2. CDR1 SEHNR and CDR2 FQNEAQ come from the germline V gene (reference sequence). This CDR3 is built from 15 residues. The V and J ends lost 5 bases and 6 bases, in that order; junction bases with no gene match: 5.

This clone has just a few counts. The chain combines TRBV7-9 with TRBJ1-2; TRBD1 is a possible D gene (6 bases). The CDR3 consists of 17 residues. The V end lost 4 bases, the J end lost 4 bases, and 22 bases lay between the germline ends. CDR1 is SEHNR, CDR2 FQNEAQ, per germline (reference sequence). CDR3 bases: TGTGCCAGCAGCTCCATAACAGACAGGAGCTGGCGCTATGGCTACACCTTC. Its translation is CASSSITDRSWRYGYTF.

The rearrangement joins TRBV28 to TRBJ2-5, with a tentative D call TRBD1 (5 bases). The ends were cut back, 8 bases at V and 1 base at J, with 20 bases in the middle. Germline loops: CDR1 MDHEN, CDR2 SYDVKM. This CDR3 is 16 amino acids long. The CDR3 coding sequence is TGTGCCAGCCGCCATCGGTCAGGGCCCTCCCAAGAGACCCAGTACTTC. This encodes CASRHRSGPSQETQYF.